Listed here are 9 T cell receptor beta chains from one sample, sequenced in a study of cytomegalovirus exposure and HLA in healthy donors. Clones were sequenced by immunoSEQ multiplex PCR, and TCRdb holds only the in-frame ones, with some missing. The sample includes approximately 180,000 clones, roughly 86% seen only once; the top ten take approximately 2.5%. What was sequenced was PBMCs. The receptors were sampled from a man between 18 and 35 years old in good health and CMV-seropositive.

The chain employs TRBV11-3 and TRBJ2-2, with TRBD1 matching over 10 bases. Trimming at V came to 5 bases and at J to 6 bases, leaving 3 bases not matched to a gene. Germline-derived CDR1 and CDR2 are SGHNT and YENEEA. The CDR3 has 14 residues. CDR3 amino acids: CASSTGQGAGELFF. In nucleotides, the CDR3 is TGTGCCAGCAGCACAGGACAGGGGGCCGGGGAGCTGTTTTTT.

CDR3 DNA: TGTGCCAGCAGCAACGGAACCCGGGGTGGAGATACGCAGTATTTT. As protein: CASSNGTRGGDTQYF. This rearrangement joins TRBV5-4 to TRBJ2-3, with D tentatively TRBD2 (5 bases). Trimming cost V 4 bases and J 5 bases, with 17 bases left between them. Germline V gives CDR1 SGHNT, CDR2 YYREEE (reference sequence). This CDR3 is built from 15 residues.

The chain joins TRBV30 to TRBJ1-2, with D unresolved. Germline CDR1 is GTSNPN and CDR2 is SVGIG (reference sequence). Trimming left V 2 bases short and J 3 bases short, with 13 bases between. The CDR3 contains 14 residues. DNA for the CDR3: TGTGCCTGGAGTCCCTATCAACTGGACTATGGCTACACCTTC. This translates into CAWSPYQLDYGYTF.

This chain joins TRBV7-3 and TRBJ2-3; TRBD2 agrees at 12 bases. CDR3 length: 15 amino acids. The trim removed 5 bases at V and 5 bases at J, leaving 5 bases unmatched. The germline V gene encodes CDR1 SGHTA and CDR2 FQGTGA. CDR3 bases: TGTGCCAGCAGCCAGGGGGGACTAGCGGGAGATACGCAGTATTTT. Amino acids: CASSQGGLAGDTQYF.

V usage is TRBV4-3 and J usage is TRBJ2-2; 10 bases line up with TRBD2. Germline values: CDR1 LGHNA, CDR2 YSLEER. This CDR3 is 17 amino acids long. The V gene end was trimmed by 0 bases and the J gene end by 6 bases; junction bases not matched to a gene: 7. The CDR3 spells CASSQDQLAGIAGELFF. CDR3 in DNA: TGCGCCAGCAGCCAAGATCAACTAGCGGGAATCGCCGGGGAGCTGTTTTTT.

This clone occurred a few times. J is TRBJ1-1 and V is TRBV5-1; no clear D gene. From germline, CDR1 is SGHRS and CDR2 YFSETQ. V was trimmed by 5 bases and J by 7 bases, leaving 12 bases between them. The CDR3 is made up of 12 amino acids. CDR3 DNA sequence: TGCGCCAGCAGAGATTGGGGAGGTGAAGCTTTCTTT. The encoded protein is CASRDWGGEAFF.

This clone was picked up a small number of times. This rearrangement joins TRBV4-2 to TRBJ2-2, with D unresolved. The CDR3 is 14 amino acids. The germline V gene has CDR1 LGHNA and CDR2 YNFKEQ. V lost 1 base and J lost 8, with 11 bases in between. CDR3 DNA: TGTGCCAGCAGCCAAGCAAGAGGAACTGGGGAGCTGTTTTTT. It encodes CASSQARGTGELFF.

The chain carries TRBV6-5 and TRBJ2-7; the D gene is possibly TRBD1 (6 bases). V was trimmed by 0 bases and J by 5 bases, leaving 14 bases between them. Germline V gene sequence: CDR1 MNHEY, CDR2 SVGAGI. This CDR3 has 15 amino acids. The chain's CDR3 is CASSYSYRDAHEQYF. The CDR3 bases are TGTGCCAGCAGTTACTCCTACAGGGACGCCCACGAGCAGTACTTC.

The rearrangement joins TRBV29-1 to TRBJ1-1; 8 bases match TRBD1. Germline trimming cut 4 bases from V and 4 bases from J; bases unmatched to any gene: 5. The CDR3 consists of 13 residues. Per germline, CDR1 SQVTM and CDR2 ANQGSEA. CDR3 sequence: CSVAGTGSTEAFF. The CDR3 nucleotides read TGCAGCGTTGCCGGGACAGGAAGCACTGAAGCTTTCTTT.